The subject of this entry is one T cell receptor beta chain. The antigen is not known. The Oncomine TCR Beta short-read assay generated sequence data from the DNA of cultured CD4+ T cells. Cultured CD4+ T cells yielded the extracted genomic DNA. A single record per CDR3 protein comes from TCRdb applying MiXCR to the PCR reads. The profile shows approximately 12,000 distinct CDR3 sequences, roughly 46% of them singletons. The data derive from a study of vaccination and CD4 T cells after COVID-19. Study-wide context: The cells were exposed to overlapping spike peptides originating from SARS-CoV-2, HCoV-NL63, HCoV-OC43 and HCoV-229E for stimulation.

Documented treatment: approximately 11-day PBMC culture with coronavirus spike peptide pools or control peptides (ViraFEST assay). Half the growth medium was swapped for new IL-2 medium on days 3 and 7. CDR1 is SGHTA, CDR2 FQGTGA, per germline. V shed 5 bases and J 4 bases; nucleotides not matched to a gene: 2. The CDR3 extends over 14 amino acids. This chain joins TRBV7-3 and TRBJ1-6; 7 nucleotides agree with TRBD1. The receptor was derived from a human donor who had recovered from COVID-19. Sequences were derived from CD4+ T cells from blood, cultured in vitro, sampled before SARS-CoV-2 vaccination. In DNA form, the CDR3 reads TGTGCCAGCAGCCAGGGACAGTATAATTCACCCCTCCACTTT. Encoded protein: CASSQGQYNSPLHF.